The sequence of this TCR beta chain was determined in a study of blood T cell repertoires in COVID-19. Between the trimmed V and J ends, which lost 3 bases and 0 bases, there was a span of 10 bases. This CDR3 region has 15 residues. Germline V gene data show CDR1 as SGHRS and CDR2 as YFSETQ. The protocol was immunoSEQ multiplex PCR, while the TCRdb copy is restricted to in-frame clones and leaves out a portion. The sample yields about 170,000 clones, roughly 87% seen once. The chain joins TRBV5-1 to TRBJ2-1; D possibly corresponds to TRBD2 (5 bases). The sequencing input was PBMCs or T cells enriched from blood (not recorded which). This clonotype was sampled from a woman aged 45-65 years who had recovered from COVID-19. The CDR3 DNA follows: TGCGCCAGCAGCTCCAGAGGAGGCTCCTACAATGAGCAGTTCTTC. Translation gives CASSSRGGSYNEQFF. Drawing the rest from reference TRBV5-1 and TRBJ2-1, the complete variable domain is KAGVTQTPRYLIKTRGQQVTLSCSPISGHRSVSWYQQTPGQGLQFLFEYFSETQRNKGNFPGRFSGRQFSNSRSEMNVSTLELGDSALYLCASSSRGGSYNEQFFGPGTRLTVL.